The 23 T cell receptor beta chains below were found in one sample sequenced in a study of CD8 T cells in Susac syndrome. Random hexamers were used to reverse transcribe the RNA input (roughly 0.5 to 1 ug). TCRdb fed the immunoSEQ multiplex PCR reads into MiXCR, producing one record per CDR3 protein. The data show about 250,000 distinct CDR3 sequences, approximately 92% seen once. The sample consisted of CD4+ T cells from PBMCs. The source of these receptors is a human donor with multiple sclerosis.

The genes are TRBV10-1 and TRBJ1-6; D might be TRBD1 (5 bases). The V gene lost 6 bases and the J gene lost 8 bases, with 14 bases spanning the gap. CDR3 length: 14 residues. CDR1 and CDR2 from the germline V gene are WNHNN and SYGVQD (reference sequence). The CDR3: CASSGGAPHSPLHF. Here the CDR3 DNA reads TGCGCCAGCAGCGGCGGGGCCCCACATTCACCCCTCCACTTT.

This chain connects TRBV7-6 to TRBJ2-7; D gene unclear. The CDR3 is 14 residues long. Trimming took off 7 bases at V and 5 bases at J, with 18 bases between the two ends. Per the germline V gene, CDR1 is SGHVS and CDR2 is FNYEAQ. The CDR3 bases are TGTGCCAGCACCGTAGCCTTCCCGGGCAACGAGCAGTACTTC. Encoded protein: CASTVAFPGNEQYF.

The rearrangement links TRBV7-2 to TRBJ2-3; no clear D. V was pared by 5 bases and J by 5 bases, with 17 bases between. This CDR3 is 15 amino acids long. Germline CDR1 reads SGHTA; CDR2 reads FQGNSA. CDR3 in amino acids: CASSPQAAYGDTQYF. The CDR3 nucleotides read TGTGCCAGCAGCCCGCAGGCTGCCTACGGAGATACGCAGTATTTT.

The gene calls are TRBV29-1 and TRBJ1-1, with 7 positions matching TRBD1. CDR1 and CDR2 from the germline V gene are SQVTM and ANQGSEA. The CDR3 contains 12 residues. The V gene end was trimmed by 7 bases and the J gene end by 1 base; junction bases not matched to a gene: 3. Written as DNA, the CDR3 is TGCAGCGCAGGGGACAGGAACACTGAAGCTTTCTTT. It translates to CSAGDRNTEAFF. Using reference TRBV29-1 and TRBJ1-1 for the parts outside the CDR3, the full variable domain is SAVISQKPSRDICQRGTSLTIQCQVDSQVTMMFWYRQQPGQSLTLIATANQGSEATYESGFVIDKFPISRPNLTFSTLTVSNMSPEDSSIYLCSAGDRNTEAFFGQGTRLTVV.

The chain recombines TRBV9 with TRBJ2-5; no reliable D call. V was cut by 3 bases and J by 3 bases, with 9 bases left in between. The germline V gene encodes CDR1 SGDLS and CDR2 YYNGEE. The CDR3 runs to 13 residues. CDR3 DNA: TGTGCCAGCAGCGCCCGACTGGAAGAGACCCAGTACTTC. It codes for CASSARLEETQYF.

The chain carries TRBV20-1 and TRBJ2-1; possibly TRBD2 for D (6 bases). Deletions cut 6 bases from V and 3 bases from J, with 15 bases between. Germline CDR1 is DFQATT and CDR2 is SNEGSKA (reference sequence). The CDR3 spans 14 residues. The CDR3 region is CSAPRGGLYNEQFF. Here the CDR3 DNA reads TGCAGTGCCCCCCGCGGAGGGCTCTACAATGAGCAGTTCTTC.

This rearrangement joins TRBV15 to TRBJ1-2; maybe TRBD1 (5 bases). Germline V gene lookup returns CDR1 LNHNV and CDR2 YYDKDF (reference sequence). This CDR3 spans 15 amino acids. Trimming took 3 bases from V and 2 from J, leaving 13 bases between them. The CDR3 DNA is TGTGCCACCAGCAGGAGGGAGACAGTGAACTATGGCTACACCTTC. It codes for CATSRRETVNYGYTF. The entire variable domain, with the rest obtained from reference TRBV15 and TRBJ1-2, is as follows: DAMVIQNPRYQVTQFGKPVTLSCSQTLNHNVMYWYQQKSSQAPKLLFHYYDKDFNNEADTPDNFQSRRPNTSFCFLDIRSPGLGDTAMYLCATSRRETVNYGYTFGSGTRLTVV.

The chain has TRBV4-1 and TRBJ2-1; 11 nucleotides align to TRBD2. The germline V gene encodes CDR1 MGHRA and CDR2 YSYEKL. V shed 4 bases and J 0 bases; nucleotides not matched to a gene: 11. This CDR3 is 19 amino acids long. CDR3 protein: CASSLFGTSGPSSYNEQFF. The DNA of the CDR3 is TGCGCCAGCAGCCTATTCGGGACTAGCGGCCCGAGCTCCTACAATGAGCAGTTCTTC.

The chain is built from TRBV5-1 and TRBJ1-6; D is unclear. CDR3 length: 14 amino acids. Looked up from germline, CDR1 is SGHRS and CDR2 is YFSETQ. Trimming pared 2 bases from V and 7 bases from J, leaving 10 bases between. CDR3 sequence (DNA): TGCGCCAGCAGCTTCTTTGGAGACAATTCACCCCTCCACTTT. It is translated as CASSFFGDNSPLHF.

The CDR3 region is CASSYSGAAGYEETQYF. The CDR3 DNA sequence: TGTGCCAGCAGTTACTCGGGGGCAGCGGGGTACGAAGAGACCCAGTACTTC. This chain connects TRBV6-5 to TRBJ2-5; tentatively, D is TRBD2 (7 bases). V was shortened by 0 bases and J by 3 bases, with 17 bases between the two germline ends. The germline CDR1 and CDR2 sequences are MNHEY and SVGAGI. This CDR3 region has 17 residues.

CDR3 sequence reads: CSVKQTGVNYGYTF. CDR3 bases: TGCAGCGTCAAGCAGACAGGGGTAAACTATGGCTACACCTTC. The rearrangement links TRBV29-1 to TRBJ1-2; 8 nucleotides line up with TRBD1. Germline-derived CDR1 and CDR2 are SQVTM and ANQGSEA. The CDR3 extends over 14 amino acids. V shed 6 bases and J 2 bases; nucleotides not matched to a gene: 8.

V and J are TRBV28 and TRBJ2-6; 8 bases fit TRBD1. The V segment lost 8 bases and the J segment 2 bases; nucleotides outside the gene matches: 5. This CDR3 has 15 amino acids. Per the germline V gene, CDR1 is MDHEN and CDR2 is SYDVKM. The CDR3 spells CASLRGRAGANVLTF. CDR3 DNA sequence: TGTGCCAGCCTCAGGGGGCGGGCTGGGGCCAACGTCCTGACTTTC.

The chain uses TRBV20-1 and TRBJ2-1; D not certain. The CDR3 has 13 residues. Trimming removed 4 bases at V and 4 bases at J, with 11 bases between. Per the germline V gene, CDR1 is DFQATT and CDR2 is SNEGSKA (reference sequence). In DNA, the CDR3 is TGCAGTGCTACCCGGGCTAGATACAATGAGCAGTTCTTC. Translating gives CSATRARYNEQFF.

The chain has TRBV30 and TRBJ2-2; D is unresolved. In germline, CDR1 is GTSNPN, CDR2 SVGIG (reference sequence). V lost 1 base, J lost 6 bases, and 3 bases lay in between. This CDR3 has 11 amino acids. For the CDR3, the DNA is TGTGCCTGGAGTGACCCCGGGGAGCTGTTTTTT. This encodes CAWSDPGELFF.

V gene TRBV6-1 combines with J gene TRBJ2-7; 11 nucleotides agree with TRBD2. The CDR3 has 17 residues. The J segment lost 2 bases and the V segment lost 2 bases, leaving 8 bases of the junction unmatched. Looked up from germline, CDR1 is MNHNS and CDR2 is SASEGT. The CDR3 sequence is CASSELAGTSGPYEQYF. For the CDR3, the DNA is TGTGCCAGCAGTGAATTAGCCGGGACTAGCGGTCCCTACGAGCAGTACTTC.

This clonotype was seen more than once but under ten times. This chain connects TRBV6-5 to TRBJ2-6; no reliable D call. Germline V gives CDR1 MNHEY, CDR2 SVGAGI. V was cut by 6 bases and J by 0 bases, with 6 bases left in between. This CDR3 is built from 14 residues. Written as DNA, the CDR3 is TGTGCCAGCAGCTGGAGCTCTGGGGCCAACGTCCTGACTTTC. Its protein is CASSWSSGANVLTF.

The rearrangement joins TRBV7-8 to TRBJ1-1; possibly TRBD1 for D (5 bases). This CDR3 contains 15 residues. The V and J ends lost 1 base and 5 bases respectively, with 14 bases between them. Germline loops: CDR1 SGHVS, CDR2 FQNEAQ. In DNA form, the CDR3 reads TGTGCCAGCAGCTTAGAGCGTGGGGCTGGGACTGAAGCTTTCTTT. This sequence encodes CASSLERGAGTEAFF.

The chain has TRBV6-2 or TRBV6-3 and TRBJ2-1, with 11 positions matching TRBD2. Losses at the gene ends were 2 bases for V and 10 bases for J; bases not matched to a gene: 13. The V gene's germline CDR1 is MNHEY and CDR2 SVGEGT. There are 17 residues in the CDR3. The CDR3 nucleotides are TGTGCCAGCAGTTACGCTGTACTAGCGGGGGCCTGGGAGGAGCAGTTCTTC. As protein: CASSYAVLAGAWEEQFF.

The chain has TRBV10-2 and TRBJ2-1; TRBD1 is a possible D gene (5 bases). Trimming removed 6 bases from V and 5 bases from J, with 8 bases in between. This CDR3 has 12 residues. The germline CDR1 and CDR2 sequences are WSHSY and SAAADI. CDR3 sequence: CASSAGNNEQFF. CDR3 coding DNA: TGCGCCAGCAGCGCAGGGAACAATGAGCAGTTCTTC.

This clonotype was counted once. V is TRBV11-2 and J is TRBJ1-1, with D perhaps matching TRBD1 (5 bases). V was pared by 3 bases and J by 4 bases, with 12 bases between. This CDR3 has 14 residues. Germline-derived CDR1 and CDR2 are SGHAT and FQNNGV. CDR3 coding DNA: TGTGCCAGCAGCTTGACGAGCGGGGCCACTGAAGCTTTCTTT. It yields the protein CASSLTSGATEAFF.

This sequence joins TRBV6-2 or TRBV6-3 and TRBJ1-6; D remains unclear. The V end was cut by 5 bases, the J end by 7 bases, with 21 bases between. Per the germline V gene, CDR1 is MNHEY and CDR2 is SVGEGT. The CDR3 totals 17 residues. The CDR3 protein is CASSTPRTVGGNSPLHF. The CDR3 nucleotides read TGTGCCAGCAGTACCCCCCGCACGGTCGGAGGAAATTCACCCCTCCACTTT.

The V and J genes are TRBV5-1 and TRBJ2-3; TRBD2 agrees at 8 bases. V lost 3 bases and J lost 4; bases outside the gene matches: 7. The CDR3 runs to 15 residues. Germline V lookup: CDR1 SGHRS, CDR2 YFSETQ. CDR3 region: CASSWTGGTPDTQYF. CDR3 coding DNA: TGCGCCAGCAGCTGGACGGGAGGGACTCCAGATACGCAGTATTTT.

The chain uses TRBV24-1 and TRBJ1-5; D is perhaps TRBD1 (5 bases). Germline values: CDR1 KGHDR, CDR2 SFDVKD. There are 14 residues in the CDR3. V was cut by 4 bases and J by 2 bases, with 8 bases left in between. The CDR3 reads CATSEAGRNQPQHF. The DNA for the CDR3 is TGTGCCACCAGTGAGGCAGGGCGCAATCAGCCCCAGCATTTT.